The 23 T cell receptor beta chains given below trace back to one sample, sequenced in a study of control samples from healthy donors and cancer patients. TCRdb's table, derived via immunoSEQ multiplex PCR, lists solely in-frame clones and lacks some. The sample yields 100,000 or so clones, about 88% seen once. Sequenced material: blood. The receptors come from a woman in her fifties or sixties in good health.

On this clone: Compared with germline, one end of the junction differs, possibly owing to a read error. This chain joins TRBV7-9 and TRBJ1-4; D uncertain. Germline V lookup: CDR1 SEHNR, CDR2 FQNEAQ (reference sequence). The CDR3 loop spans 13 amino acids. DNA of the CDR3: TGTGCCAGCAGCTTTCCGACTAGTGAAAAACTGTTTTTT. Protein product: CASSFPTSEKLFF.

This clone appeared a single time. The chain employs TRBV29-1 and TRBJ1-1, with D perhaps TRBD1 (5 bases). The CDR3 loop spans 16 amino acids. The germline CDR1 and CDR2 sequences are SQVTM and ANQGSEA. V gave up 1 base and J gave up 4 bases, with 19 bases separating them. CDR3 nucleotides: TGCAGCGTTGAAGGAAGGGGCAGGCATGATGGCACTGAAGCTTTCTTT. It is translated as CSVEGRGRHDGTEAFF.

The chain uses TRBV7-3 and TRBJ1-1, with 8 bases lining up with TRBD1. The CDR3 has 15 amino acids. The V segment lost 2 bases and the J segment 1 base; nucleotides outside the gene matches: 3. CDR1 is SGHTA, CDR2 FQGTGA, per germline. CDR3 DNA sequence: TGTGCCAGCAGCTTACAAACAGGGGGGAACACTGAAGCTTTCTTT. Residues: CASSLQTGGNTEAFF.

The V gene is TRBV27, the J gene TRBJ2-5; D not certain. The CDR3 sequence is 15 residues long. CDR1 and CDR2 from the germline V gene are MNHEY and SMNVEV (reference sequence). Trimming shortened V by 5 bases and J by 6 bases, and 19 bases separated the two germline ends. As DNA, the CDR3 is TGTGCCAGCAGTCCCATCTCCCCCCCGGGTCAGACCCAGTACTTC. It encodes CASSPISPPGQTQYF.

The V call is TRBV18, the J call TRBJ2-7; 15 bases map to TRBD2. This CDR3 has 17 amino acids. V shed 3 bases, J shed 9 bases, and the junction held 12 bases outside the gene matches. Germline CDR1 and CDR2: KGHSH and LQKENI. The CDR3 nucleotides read TGTGCCAGCTCACCTCCGGGACTAGCGGGGGGCCCGCCGAGGCAGTACTTC. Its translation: CASSPPGLAGGPPRQYF.

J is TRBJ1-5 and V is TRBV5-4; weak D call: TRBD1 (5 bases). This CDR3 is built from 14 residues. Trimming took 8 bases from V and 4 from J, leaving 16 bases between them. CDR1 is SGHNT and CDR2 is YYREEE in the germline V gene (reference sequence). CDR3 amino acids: CASSPGPSNQPQHF. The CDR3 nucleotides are TGTGCCAGTTCACCGGGACCATCTAATCAGCCCCAGCATTTT.

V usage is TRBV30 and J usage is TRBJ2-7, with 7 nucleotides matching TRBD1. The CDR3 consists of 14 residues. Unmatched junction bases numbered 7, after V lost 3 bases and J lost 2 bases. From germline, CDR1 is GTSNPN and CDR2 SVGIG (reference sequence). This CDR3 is CAWRNRDRAYEQYF. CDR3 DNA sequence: TGTGCCTGGAGGAACCGGGACAGAGCCTACGAGCAGTACTTC.

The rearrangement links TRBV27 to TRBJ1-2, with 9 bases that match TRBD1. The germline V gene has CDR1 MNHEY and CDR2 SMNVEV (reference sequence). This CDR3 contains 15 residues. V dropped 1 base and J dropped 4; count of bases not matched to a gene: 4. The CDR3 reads CASSLLQGATYGYTF. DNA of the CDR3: TGTGCCAGCAGTTTATTACAGGGGGCAACCTATGGCTACACCTTC.

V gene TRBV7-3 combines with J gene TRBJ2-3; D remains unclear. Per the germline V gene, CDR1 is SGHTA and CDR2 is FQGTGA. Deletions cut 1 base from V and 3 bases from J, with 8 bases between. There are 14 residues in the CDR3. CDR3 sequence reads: CASSLRRSTDTQYF. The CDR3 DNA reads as TGTGCCAGCAGCTTAAGGAGATCTACAGATACGCAGTATTTT.

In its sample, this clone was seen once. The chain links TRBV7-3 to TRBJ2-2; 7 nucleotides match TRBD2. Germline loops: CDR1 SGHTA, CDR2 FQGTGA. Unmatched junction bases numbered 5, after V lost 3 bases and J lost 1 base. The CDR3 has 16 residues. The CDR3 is CASSFDGGGNTGELFF. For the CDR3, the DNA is TGTGCCAGCAGCTTTGATGGCGGGGGGAACACCGGGGAGCTGTTTTTT.

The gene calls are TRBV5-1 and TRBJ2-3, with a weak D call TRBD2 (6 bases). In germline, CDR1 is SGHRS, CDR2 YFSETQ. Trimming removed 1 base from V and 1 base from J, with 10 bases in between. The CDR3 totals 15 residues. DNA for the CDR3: TGCGCCAGCAGCTTGAGACTAGGGGGCACAGATACGCAGTATTTT. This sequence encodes CASSLRLGGTDTQYF.

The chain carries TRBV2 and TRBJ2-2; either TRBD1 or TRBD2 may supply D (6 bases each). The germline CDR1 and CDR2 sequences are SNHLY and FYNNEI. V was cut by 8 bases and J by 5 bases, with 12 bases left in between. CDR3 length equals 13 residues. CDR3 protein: CASGRGGTGELFF. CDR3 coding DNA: TGTGCCAGCGGCAGGGGAGGTACCGGGGAGCTGTTTTTT.

This CDR3 reads CASAPGQGIILDTQYF. The CDR3, as DNA: TGTGCTAGTGCCCCCGGACAGGGAATTATTCTGGATACGCAGTATTTT. The chain is built from TRBV12-5 and TRBJ2-3, with 8 bases aligning to TRBD1. Germline CDR1 reads LGHNT; CDR2 reads FRNRAP. The CDR3 runs 16 residues. Trimming cost V 7 bases and J 6 bases; bases outside gene matches: 15.

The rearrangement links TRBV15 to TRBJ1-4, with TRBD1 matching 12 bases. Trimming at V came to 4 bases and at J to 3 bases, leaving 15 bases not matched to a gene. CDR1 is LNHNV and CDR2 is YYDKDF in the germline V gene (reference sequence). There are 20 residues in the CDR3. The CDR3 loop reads CATSKTRPGTGGSSNEKLFF. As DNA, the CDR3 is TGTGCCACCAGCAAAACAAGACCCGGGACAGGGGGCTCGTCTAATGAAAAACTGTTTTTT.

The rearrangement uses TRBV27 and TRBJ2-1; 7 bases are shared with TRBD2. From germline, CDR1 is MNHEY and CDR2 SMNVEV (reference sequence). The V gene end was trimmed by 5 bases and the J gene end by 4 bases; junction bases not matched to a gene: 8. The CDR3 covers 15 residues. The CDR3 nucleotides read TGTGCCAGCAGTGCTACTCGCGGGAGTTACAATGAGCAGTTCTTC. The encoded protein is CASSATRGSYNEQFF.

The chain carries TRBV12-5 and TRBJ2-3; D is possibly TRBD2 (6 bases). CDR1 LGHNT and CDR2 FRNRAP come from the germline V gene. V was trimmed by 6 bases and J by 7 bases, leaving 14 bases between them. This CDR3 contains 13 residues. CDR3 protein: CASGDPGLHTQYF. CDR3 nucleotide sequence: TGTGCTAGTGGCGATCCGGGACTCCATACGCAGTATTTT.

The CDR3 is CASSQGTAAAGNTIYF. CDR3 DNA: TGCGCCAGCAGCCAAGGGACGGCGGCAGCTGGAAACACCATATATTTT. V and J are TRBV4-1 and TRBJ1-3; D is unclear. Germline lookup yields CDR1 MGHRA and CDR2 YSYEKL. Trimming left V 1 base short and J 2 bases short, with 12 bases between. The CDR3 is 16 amino acids.

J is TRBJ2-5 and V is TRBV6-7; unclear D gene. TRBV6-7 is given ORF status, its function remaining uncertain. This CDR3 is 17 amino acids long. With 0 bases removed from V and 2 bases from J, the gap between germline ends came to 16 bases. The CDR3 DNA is TGTGCCAGCAGTTACTCGAATAGGCCAGGTTTACAAGAGACCCAGTACTTC. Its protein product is CASSYSNRPGLQETQYF.

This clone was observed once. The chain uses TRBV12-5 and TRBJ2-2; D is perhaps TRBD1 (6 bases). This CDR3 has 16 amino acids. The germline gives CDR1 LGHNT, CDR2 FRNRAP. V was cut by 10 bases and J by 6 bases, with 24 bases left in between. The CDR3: CATRSAGVTPPGELFF. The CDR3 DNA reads TGTGCTACTAGATCCGCAGGGGTGACCCCCCCCGGGGAGCTGTTTTTT.

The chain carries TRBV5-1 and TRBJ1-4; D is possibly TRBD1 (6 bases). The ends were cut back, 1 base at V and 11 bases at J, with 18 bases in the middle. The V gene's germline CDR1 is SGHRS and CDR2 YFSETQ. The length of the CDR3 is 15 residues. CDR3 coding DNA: TGCGCCAGCAGCTTGAGTGGCAGGGGCTCGGTTAAACTGTTTTTT. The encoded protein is CASSLSGRGSVKLFF.

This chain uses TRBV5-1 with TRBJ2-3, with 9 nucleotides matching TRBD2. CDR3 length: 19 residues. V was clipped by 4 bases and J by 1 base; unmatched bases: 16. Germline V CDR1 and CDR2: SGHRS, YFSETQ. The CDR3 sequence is CASSAIGGAGGGRTDTQYF. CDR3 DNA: TGCGCCAGCAGCGCGATTGGTGGAGCGGGGGGTGGGCGCACAGATACGCAGTATTTT. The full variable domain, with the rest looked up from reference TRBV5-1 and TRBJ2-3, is KAGVTQTPRYLIKTRGQQVTLSCSPISGHRSVSWYQQTPGQGLQFLFEYFSETQRNKGNFPGRFSGRQFSNSRSEMNVSTLELGDSALYLCASSAIGGAGGGRTDTQYFGPGTRLTVL.

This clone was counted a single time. CDR3 protein: CASAGSSGANVLTF. CDR3 coding DNA: TGTGCCAGCGCTGGGAGCTCTGGGGCCAACGTCCTGACTTTC. The V call is TRBV7-9, the J call TRBJ2-6, with a possible D match to TRBD2 (5 bases). V shed 8 bases and J shed 0 bases, with 8 bases lying between them. The germline V gene encodes CDR1 SEHNR and CDR2 FQNEAQ (reference sequence). The CDR3 consists of 14 residues.

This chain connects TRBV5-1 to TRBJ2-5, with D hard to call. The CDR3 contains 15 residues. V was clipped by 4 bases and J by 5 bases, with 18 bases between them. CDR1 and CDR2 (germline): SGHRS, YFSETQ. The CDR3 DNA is TGCGCCAGCAGCCAAACCCTCGCCCGGCTGGAGACCCAGTACTTC. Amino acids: CASSQTLARLETQYF.